This T cell receptor (beta chain) was profiled in a study of cytomegalovirus exposure and HLA in healthy donors. As for the study in general: HLA-typed donors contributed 65 million to 95 million unique TCRs, which were held in an early data release.

Researchers ran the PCR with 60 Vbeta and 13 Jbeta primers. TCRdb keeps only in-frame clones here, not all; method: immunoSEQ multiplex PCR. The data contain 200,000 or so clones, approximately 84% of them singletons. V lost 2 bases and J 6 bases, leaving 11 bases between the germline ends. There are 13 residues in the CDR3. CDR1 and CDR2 from the germline V gene are MNHNS and SASEGT. Findings of the study overall: Altogether, 150 to 200 TCR beta chains were recorded as cytomegalovirus-associated. Prediction of most subjects' HLA-A and HLA-B alleles by TCR beta sequences was reportedly accurate. Clonal expansion, a later analysis showed, was greater in HLA-associated TCR beta chains than in equally common others.

For this clone: What it binds is not known.

Sample: PBMCs. The TCR sequence derives from a woman aged 25 to 39 in good health and CMV-seropositive. The genes are TRBV6-1 and TRBJ2-7; D is unclear. CDR3 sequence reads: CASSERLLLEQYF. The CDR3 region has the DNA TGTGCCAGCAGTGAAAGACTCCTCCTCGAGCAGTACTTC.